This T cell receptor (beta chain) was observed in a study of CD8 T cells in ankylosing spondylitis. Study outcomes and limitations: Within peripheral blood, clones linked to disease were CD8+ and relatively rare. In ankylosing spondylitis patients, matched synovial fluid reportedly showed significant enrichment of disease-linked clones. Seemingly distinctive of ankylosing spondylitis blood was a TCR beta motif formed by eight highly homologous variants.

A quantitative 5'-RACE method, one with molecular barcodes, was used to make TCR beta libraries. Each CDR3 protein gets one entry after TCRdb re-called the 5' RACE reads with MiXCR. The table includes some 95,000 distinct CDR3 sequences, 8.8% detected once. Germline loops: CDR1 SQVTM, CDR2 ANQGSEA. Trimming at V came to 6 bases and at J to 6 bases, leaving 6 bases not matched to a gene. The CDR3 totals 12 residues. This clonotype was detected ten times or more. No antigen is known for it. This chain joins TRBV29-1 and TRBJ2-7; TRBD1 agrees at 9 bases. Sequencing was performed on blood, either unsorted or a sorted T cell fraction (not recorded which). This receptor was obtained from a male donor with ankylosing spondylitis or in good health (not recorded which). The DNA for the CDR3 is TGCAGCGTCAGGACAGGGGAAAGCGAGCAGTACTTC. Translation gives CSVRTGESEQYF.